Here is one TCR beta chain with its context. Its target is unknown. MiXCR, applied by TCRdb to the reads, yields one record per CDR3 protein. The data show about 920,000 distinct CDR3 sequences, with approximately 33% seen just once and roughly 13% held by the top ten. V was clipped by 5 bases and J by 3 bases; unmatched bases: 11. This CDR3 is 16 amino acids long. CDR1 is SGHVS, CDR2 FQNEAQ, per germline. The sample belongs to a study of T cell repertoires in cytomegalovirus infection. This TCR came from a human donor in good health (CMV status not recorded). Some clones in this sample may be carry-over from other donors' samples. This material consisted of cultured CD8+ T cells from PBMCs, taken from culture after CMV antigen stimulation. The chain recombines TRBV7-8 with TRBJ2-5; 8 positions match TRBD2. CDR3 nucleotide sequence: TGTGCCAGCAGCCTGGGACTAGATAAAGTGAAAGAGACCCAGTACTTC. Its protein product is CASSLGLDKVKETQYF.